Sequencing of this TCR beta chain was carried out in a study of shared clonotypes between healthy human individuals. Looking at the study overall: Researchers drew samples from two women and a few men aged 18 to 49. Notes on the study in general: Enrolling few donors narrowed the genetic and exposure-history diversity that was represented. Depth was large, yet rarefaction showed that sorted-subset sequencing was incomplete.

This clone was picked up a small number of times. Its cognate antigen is unknown. V dropped 3 bases and J dropped 10; count of bases not matched to a gene: 6. CDR3 length: 15 residues. Germline V gene sequence: CDR1 SGHDT, CDR2 YYEEEE. Deep was the level at which the assay was run. The protocol was immunoSEQ multiplex PCR, while the TCRdb copy is restricted to in-frame clones and leaves out a portion. The table has around 1,900,000 clones, over 85% seen once; the top ten hold more than 1.5%. Naivety among CD8 cells was defined by CD45RO negativity and positive CCR7 selection, thereby excluding terminally differentiated effector memory CD45RA+ cells.

This TCR came from a man aged 18 to 29 in good health. Some clones in this sample may be carry-over from other donors' samples. The rearrangement uses TRBV5-6 and TRBJ2-1; 14 nucleotides agree with TRBD2. Sequences were obtained from naive CD8+ T cells from PBMCs. The CDR3 reads CASSWGTSGRPEQFF. In DNA form, the CDR3 reads TGTGCCAGCAGCTGGGGGACTAGCGGGAGACCCGAGCAGTTCTTC.